This TCR beta chain was retrieved from a study of blood T cell repertoires in COVID-19. Study overall: The United States, Italy and Spain supplied acute and convalescent COVID-19 samples. T cells, B-cell-depleted T cells, or PBMCs provided the cDNA or gDNA that served as material.

The Seattle patients, enrolled during active infection, were followed longitudinally. Per the original data handling: Estimated nucleated cell counts came from reference gene primer amplification. The assay was immunoSEQ multiplex PCR, and TCRdb's table has in-frame clones only and misses some. D and trimming come from the DNA, and the V and J calls and clone size come from that table. The table includes about 210,000 clones, roughly 80% detected once. Sequenced sample: peripheral blood. This sequence originates from a woman aged 70-85 years with COVID-19, enrolled during active disease.

CDR3 protein: CASTRNGGSGANVLTF. CDR3 DNA: TGTGCCAGTACTCGAAACGGGGGATCGGGGGCCAACGTCCTGACTTTC. This chain connects TRBV19 to TRBJ2-6; perhaps TRBD2 as D (6 bases). Germline CDR1 LNHDA, CDR2 SQIVND (reference sequence). CDR3 length: 16 residues. Trimming took off 7 bases at V and 4 bases at J, with 17 bases between the two ends.